Here is one TCR beta chain with its context. The sample comes from a study of Tregs in tolerant kidney transplant recipients. CD4+CD25+CD127- Tregs, CD4+CD25- non-Tregs, CD4 and CD8 cells were sorted. Profiling relied on immunoSEQ multiplex PCR, and the TCRdb table lists in-frame clones only, not all of them. The sample has roughly 120,000 clones, 85% to 95% seen once. Germline assignment: CDR1 SGHRS and CDR2 YFSETQ. The CDR3 runs 14 residues. J lost 6 bases, V lost 4 bases, and 8 bases had no gene match. The receptor's source is a human donor in good health. This chain links TRBV5-1 with TRBJ1-2, with 8 bases identical to TRBD1. The material sequenced was CD4+ T cells from blood. CDR3: CASSPDRGRNGYTF. The CDR3 coding sequence is TGCGCCAGCAGCCCAGACAGGGGCAGAAATGGCTACACCTTC. Filled out from reference TRBV5-1 and TRBJ1-2, the complete variable domain reads KAGVTQTPRYLIKTRGQQVTLSCSPISGHRSVSWYQQTPGQGLQFLFEYFSETQRNKGNFPGRFSGRQFSNSRSEMNVSTLELGDSALYLCASSPDRGRNGYTFGSGTRLTVV.